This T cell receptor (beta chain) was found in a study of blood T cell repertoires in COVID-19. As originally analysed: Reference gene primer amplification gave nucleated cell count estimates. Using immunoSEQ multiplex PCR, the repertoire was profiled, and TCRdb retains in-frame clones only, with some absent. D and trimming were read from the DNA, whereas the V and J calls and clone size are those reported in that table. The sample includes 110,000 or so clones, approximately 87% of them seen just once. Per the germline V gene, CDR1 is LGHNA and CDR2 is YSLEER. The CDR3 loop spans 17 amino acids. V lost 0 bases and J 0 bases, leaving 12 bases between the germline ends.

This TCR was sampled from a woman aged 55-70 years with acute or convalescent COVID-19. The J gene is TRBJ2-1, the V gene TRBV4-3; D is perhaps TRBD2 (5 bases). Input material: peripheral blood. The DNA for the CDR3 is TGCGCCAGCAGCCAAGATTTGGCGGGTAGCTCCTACAATGAGCAGTTCTTC. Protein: CASSQDLAGSSYNEQFF.